This entry lists 29 T cell receptor beta chains sequenced from one sample in a study of blood T cells in healthy people across ages. With a J-beta primer mix and a sample-barcoded 5' primer, a second PCR ran about 7 to 12 cycles. One entry per CDR3 protein results from TCRdb running MiXCR on the 5' RACE reads. The data hold around 1,500,000 distinct CDR3 sequences, with roughly 28% observed a single time. The sample consisted of blood. The origin of the receptors is a woman in her 30s in good health.

The J gene is TRBJ2-7, the V gene TRBV6-6, with no clear D. Germline CDR1 and CDR2: MNHNY and SVGAGI (reference sequence). V gave up 5 bases and J gave up 4 bases, with 9 bases separating them. The CDR3 consists of 12 residues. The CDR3 sequence is CASSPHQYEQYF. The CDR3 region has the DNA TGTGCCAGCAGTCCGCATCAATACGAGCAGTACTTC.

The chain carries TRBV28 and TRBJ2-1; TRBD2 agrees at 12 bases. Trimming at V came to 8 bases and at J to 2 bases, leaving 7 bases not matched to a gene. The CDR3 totals 16 residues. Germline assignment: CDR1 MDHEN and CDR2 SYDVKM. This CDR3 reads CASGPSGGAPYNEQFF. As DNA, the CDR3 is TGTGCCAGCGGCCCTAGCGGGGGGGCTCCCTACAATGAGCAGTTCTTC.

To note about this clonotype: This CDR3 fails to terminate in the conserved phenylalanine or tryptophan, so it likely reflects a read error. The rearrangement uses TRBV4-1 and TRBJ2-7, with D possibly matching TRBD2 (7 bases). Trimming took 6 bases from V and 6 from J, leaving 21 bases between them. The CDR3 sequence is 15 residues long. From germline, CDR1 is MGHRA and CDR2 YSYEKL. The CDR3 nucleotides are TGCGCCAGCAGTCAAAACCCAGGGGCGGGGGCCGAGCAGTACTTA. It translates to CASSQNPGAGAEQYL.

This clonotype was seen at least ten times. V usage is TRBV29-1 and J usage is TRBJ2-7; 12 bases match TRBD2. The CDR3 covers 13 residues. Germline V lookup: CDR1 SQVTM, CDR2 ANQGSEA. V was pared by 6 bases and J by 7 bases, with 7 bases of the junction left unmatched. DNA for the CDR3: TGCAGCGTCGCCGGACTAGCGGGAAGTGAGCAGTACTTC. It translates to CSVAGLAGSEQYF.

The chain links TRBV6-2 or TRBV6-3 to TRBJ2-1; maybe TRBD1 (5 bases). From germline, CDR1 is MNHEY and CDR2 SVGEGT. The ends were cut back, 4 bases at V and 2 bases at J, with 12 bases in the middle. The CDR3 totals 15 residues. The CDR3 here is CASSSILGAYNEQFF. The CDR3 DNA sequence: TGTGCCAGCAGTTCTATCCTAGGGGCCTACAATGAGCAGTTCTTC.

With regard to this clonotype: The germline gene is not matched at one end of the junction; a read error may be the cause. The chain joins TRBV2 to TRBJ2-5, with D unresolved. From germline, CDR1 is SNHLY and CDR2 FYNNEI. CDR3 length: 14 residues. CDR3 sequence (DNA): TGTGCCAGCAGTGAGAGTAACTTCCAAGAGACCCTGTTCTTC. The encoded protein is CASSESNFQETLFF. The whole variable domain, filled in from reference TRBV2 and TRBJ2-5, reads EPEVTQTPSHQVTQMGQEVILRCVPISNHLYFYWYRQILGQKVEFLVSFYNNEISEKSEIFDDQFSVERPDGSNFTLKIRSTKLEDSAMYFCASSESNFQETLFFGPGTRLLVL.

On this clonotype: Since a much larger clone is just one base distant, this may be a read error. The V and J genes are TRBV5-1 and TRBJ2-5; no clear D gene. CDR1 SGHRS and CDR2 YFSETQ come from the germline V gene. V was shortened by 0 bases and J by 5 bases, with 11 bases between the two germline ends. The CDR3 has 14 amino acids. CDR3 coding DNA: TGCGCCAGCAGCTTGGAAGCGCTTGGCGAGACCCAGTACTTC. It encodes CASSLEALGETQYF.

There are a few counts of this clonotype. The chain couples TRBV10-3 to TRBJ2-7; the D gene is possibly TRBD1 (6 bases). Germline-derived CDR1 and CDR2 are ENHRY and SYGVKD. Trimming shortened V by 5 bases and J by 10 bases, and 21 bases separated the two germline ends. CDR3 length: 14 residues. The CDR3 DNA reads TGTGCCATCAGTCCCGTCCAGGGGCCCGGGTCCCAGTACTTC. This gives the protein CAISPVQGPGSQYF.

This clonotype was counted a few times. The V call is TRBV2, the J call TRBJ2-1; D remains ambiguous. The CDR3 runs 13 residues. Trimming shortened V by 8 bases and J by 4 bases, and 12 bases separated the two germline ends. Germline V CDR1 and CDR2: SNHLY, FYNNEI. In DNA, the CDR3 is TGTGCCAGCGGAACTTTGGGTTACAATGAGCAGTTCTTC. Residues: CASGTLGYNEQFF.

The chain links TRBV20-1 to TRBJ2-5; TRBD2 matches 8 bases. The CDR3 has 17 residues. Germline CDR1 DFQATT, CDR2 SNEGSKA (reference sequence). Trimming at V came to 0 bases and at J to 11 bases, leaving 20 bases not matched to a gene. The CDR3 protein is CSARDPGAGGPLNEQYF. CDR3 sequence (DNA): TGCAGTGCTAGAGATCCGGGGGCGGGGGGACCTCTCAATGAGCAGTACTTC.

This clonotype appeared a single time. In DNA form, the CDR3 reads TGTGCCAGCAGCGAGGGGGGGGACCTCCTTGAGACCCAGTACTTC. Its translation is CASSEGGDLLETQYF. The V call is TRBV9, the J call TRBJ2-5, with D possibly being TRBD2 (7 bases). From germline, CDR1 is SGDLS and CDR2 YYNGEE. The length of the CDR3 is 15 residues. The V and J ends lost 3 bases and 5 bases respectively, with 17 bases between them.

Details on this clonotype: With a much larger clone just one base away, this may be a read error. This chain joins TRBV11-2 and TRBJ2-1; D is undetermined. The CDR3 spans 11 residues. CDR1 SGHAT and CDR2 FQNNGV come from the germline V gene. The CDR3 bases are TGTGCCAGCAGCTTAGACAATGGGCAGTTCTTC. Its protein is CASSLDNGQFF.

In its sample, this clonotype was seen many times. J is TRBJ2-1 and V is TRBV28; a possible D gene is TRBD1 (6 bases). The V and J ends lost 6 bases and 12 bases respectively, with 15 bases between them. CDR3 length: 12 residues. Germline V gene sequence: CDR1 MDHEN, CDR2 SYDVKM. CDR3 loop: CASSYDAGVQFF. The CDR3 bases are TGTGCCAGCAGCTACGACGCAGGGGTGCAGTTCTTC.

The chain uses TRBV5-2 and TRBJ1-5; TRBD1, the table's D call, lacks a check against the DNA. TRBV5-2 is deemed a pseudogene. The CDR3 totals 12 residues. CDR3 region: CASNGGYETQHF. The CDR3 DNA follows: TGTGCCAGCAACGGGGGGTATGAAACCCAGCATTTT.

The V call is TRBV13, the J call TRBJ2-6, with a weak D call TRBD1 (6 bases). The CDR3 contains 18 residues. Trimming left V 8 bases short and J 0 bases short, with 20 bases between. Germline assignment: CDR1 PRHDT and CDR2 FYEKMQ (reference sequence). CDR3 region: CASGEKRQVISGANVLTF. CDR3 sequence (DNA): TGTGCCAGCGGAGAAAAGCGACAGGTCATCTCTGGGGCCAACGTCCTGACTTTC. Full variable domain (outside the CDR3, taken from reference TRBV13 and TRBJ2-6): AAGVIQSPRHLIKEKRETATLKCYPIPRHDTVYWYQQGPGQDPQFLISFYEKMQSDKGSIPDRFSAQQFSDYHSELNMSSLELGDSALYFCASGEKRQVISGANVLTFGAGSRLTVL.

This clonotype was recorded at least ten times. The chain recombines TRBV5-1 with TRBJ2-7, with D possibly being TRBD2 (5 bases). The CDR3 is 13 amino acids. CDR1 SGHRS and CDR2 YFSETQ come from the germline V gene. V lost 0 bases and J lost 5, with 9 bases in between. CDR3 sequence (DNA): TGCGCCAGCAGCTTGGCCGGGGTGAACGAGCAGTACTTC. Translating it yields CASSLAGVNEQYF.

As regards this clonotype: A single base separates this from a much larger clone, so it may be a read error. The chain recombines TRBV7-8 with TRBJ1-4; no clear D gene. The CDR3 loop spans 15 amino acids. Germline CDR1 is SGHVS and CDR2 is FQNEAQ. The CDR3: CASSSALATNEKLYF. The CDR3 region has the DNA TGTGCCAGCAGCTCAGCACTTGCAACTAATGAAAAACTGTATTTT. Looking up the rest from reference TRBV7-8 and TRBJ1-4 gives the full variable domain: GAGVSQSPRYKVAKRGQDVALRCDPISGHVSLFWYQQALGQGPEFLTYFQNEAQLDKSGLPSDRFFAERPEGSVSTLKIQRTQQEDSAVYLCASSSALATNEKLYFGSGTQLSVL.

This clonotype was seen many times. The V call is TRBV12-3 or TRBV12-4, the J call TRBJ2-7, with D possibly matching TRBD2 (5 bases). V lost 3 bases and J 5 bases, leaving 8 bases between the germline ends. The CDR3 extends over 12 amino acids. CDR3 protein: CASSFIGDEQYF. Written as DNA, the CDR3 is TGTGCCAGCAGTTTCATCGGGGACGAGCAGTACTTC.

The chain carries TRBV7-2 and TRBJ2-1; D is possibly TRBD2 (5 bases). The CDR3 runs to 14 residues. Trimming took 7 bases from V and 5 from J, leaving 15 bases between them. Germline-derived CDR1 and CDR2 are SGHTA and FQGNSA. CDR3 amino acids: CASMGAPNHNEQFF. CDR3 bases: TGTGCCAGCATGGGAGCGCCGAACCACAATGAGCAGTTCTTC.

This clonotype was detected only a few times. The rearrangement joins TRBV11-2 to TRBJ2-7, with D possibly being TRBD1 or TRBD2 (5 bases each). This CDR3 region has 15 residues. V was trimmed by 1 base and J by 1 base, leaving 11 bases between them. CDR1 and CDR2 (germline): SGHAT, FQNNGV. CDR3 in amino acids: CASSLVEGLSYEQYF. The CDR3, as DNA: TGTGCCAGCAGCTTAGTCGAGGGGCTTTCCTACGAGCAGTACTTC. The full variable domain, with the rest looked up from reference TRBV11-2 and TRBJ2-7, is EAGVAQSPRYKIIEKRQSVAFWCNPISGHATLYWYQQILGQGPKLLIQFQNNGVVDDSQLPKDRFSAERLKGVDSTLKIQPAKLEDSAVYLCASSLVEGLSYEQYFGPGTRLTVT.

This clonotype was observed a handful of times. The chain couples TRBV7-6 to TRBJ2-1; 13 bases align to TRBD2. The V gene's germline CDR1 is SGHVS and CDR2 FNYEAQ. This CDR3 is 18 amino acids long. The junction had 14 bases not matched to a gene; V was cut back by 4 bases and J by 8 bases. The CDR3 reads CASSSRTSGSPAFHEQFF. The CDR3 nucleotides read TGTGCCAGCAGCTCCCGGACTAGCGGGAGCCCCGCTTTCCATGAGCAGTTCTTC.

This clonotype was counted ten times or more. This chain uses TRBV29-1 with TRBJ1-2, with 8 positions matching TRBD1. The CDR3 is 12 amino acids. V dropped 3 bases and J dropped 4; count of bases not matched to a gene: 1. CDR1 SQVTM and CDR2 ANQGSEA come from the germline V gene. The CDR3 region has the DNA TGCAGCGTTGAGACAGGGGCCTATGGCTACACCTTC. Translated: CSVETGAYGYTF.

This clonotype was observed a few times. The chain carries TRBV6-6 and TRBJ1-6; the match to TRBD1 covers 7 bases. V was pared by 10 bases and J by 9 bases, with 9 bases of the junction left unmatched. The CDR3 has 13 residues. Germline CDR1 and CDR2: MNHNY and SVGAGI (reference sequence). CDR3 coding DNA: TGTGCCATCCAGAAGGGGGCCAGTTCACCCCTCCACTTT. Protein product: CAIQKGASSPLHF.

The rearrangement uses TRBV13 and TRBJ2-3; 10 positions match TRBD1. The CDR3 is made up of 15 amino acids. The J segment lost 6 bases and the V segment lost 4 bases, leaving 7 bases of the junction unmatched. Germline loops: CDR1 PRHDT, CDR2 FYEKMQ (reference sequence). CDR3 in amino acids: CASSSLGTGADTQYF. The CDR3 DNA reads as TGTGCCAGCAGCTCGCTCGGGACAGGGGCCGATACGCAGTATTTT.

The chain couples TRBV2 to TRBJ1-1; D is uncertain. The germline V gene encodes CDR1 SNHLY and CDR2 FYNNEI. The CDR3 extends over 11 amino acids. Between the trimmed V and J ends, which lost 6 bases and 7 bases, there was a span of 9 bases. The CDR3 nucleotides are TGTGCCAGCAGGGAGGAGTTTGAAGCTTTCTTT. It yields the protein CASREEFEAFF.

The J gene is TRBJ2-3, the V gene TRBV7-2; no firm D call. The CDR3 contains 15 residues. CDR1 is SGHTA, CDR2 FQGNSA, per germline. Trimming pared 2 bases from V and 1 base from J, leaving 10 bases between. This CDR3 is CASSLTYGRTDTQYF. CDR3 in DNA: TGTGCCAGCAGCTTAACGTACGGGCGCACAGATACGCAGTATTTT.

Regarding this clonotype: The junction departs from germline at one end; a sequencing error may be responsible. This chain uses TRBV12-3 or TRBV12-4 with TRBJ1-1; D gene ambiguous. CDR3 length equals 12 residues. CDR3 protein: CASRPSDFEAFF. The DNA for the CDR3 is TGCGCCAGCCGACCGTCGGATTTTGAAGCTTTCTTT.

In its sample, this clonotype was seen a few times. The V call is TRBV7-9, the J call TRBJ2-1, with D maybe TRBD2 (6 bases). Germline loops: CDR1 SEHNR, CDR2 FQNEAQ (reference sequence). V lost 3 bases to trimming and J lost 13 bases, with 13 bases between them. The length of the CDR3 is 12 residues. The CDR3 protein is CASSFPRDSQFF. The CDR3 DNA reads as TGTGCCAGCAGCTTTCCTCGGGACTCCCAGTTCTTC.

The genes are TRBV7-2 and TRBJ2-1, with TRBD2 matching 12 bases. This CDR3 is 15 amino acids long. Germline lookup yields CDR1 SGHTA and CDR2 FQGNSA. With 5 bases clipped from V and 6 bases from J, the junction kept 5 bases outside the gene matches. CDR3 sequence: CASSTRTSGTNEQFF. DNA of the CDR3: TGTGCCAGCAGCACCCGGACTAGCGGGACCAATGAGCAGTTCTTC.